This TCR beta chain came from a study of blood T cell repertoires in COVID-19. Study summary: Samples taken during acute and convalescent COVID-19 were collected in the United States, Italy and Spain. The analysed material was cDNA or gDNA that came from T cells, B-cell-depleted T cells, or PBMCs.

In the original processing: Amplifying reference gene primers gave estimates of nucleated cell counts. The assay was immunoSEQ multiplex PCR, and TCRdb's table has in-frame clones only and misses some. Clone size and V and J calls were adopted from that table, with D and trimming inferred from the DNA. The sample lists a few hundred thousand clones; roughly 86% were seen once. Trimming removed 0 bases from V and 2 bases from J; junction bases left unmatched: 6. The CDR3 is 17 amino acids. Germline-derived CDR1 and CDR2 are SGHRS and YFSETQ. The source material was peripheral blood. The chain employs TRBV5-1 and TRBJ2-1; the match to TRBD1 covers 9 bases. This receptor was identified in a human donor in a cohort sampled during active COVID-19. CDR3 protein: CASSLGYRGQAYNEQFF. The CDR3 nucleotides are TGCGCCAGCAGCTTGGGCTACAGGGGGCAGGCCTACAATGAGCAGTTCTTC.